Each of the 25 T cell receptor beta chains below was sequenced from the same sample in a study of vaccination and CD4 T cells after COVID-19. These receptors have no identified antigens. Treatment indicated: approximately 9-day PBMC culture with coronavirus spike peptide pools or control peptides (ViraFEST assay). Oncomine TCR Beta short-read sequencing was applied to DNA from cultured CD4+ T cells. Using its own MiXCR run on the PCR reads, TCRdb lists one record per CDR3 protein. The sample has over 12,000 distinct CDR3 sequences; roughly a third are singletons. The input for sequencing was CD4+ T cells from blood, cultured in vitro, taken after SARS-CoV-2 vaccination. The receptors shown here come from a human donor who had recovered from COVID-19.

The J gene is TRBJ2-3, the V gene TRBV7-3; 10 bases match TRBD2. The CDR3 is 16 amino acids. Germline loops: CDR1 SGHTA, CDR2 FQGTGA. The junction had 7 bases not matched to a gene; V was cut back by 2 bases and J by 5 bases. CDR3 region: CASSLPAGGQGDTQYF. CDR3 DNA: TGTGCCAGCAGCTTACCAGCGGGGGGGCAGGGAGATACGCAGTATTTT.

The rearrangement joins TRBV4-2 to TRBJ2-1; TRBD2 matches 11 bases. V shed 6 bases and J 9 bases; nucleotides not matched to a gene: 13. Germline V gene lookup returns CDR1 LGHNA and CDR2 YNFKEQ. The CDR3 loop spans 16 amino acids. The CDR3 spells CASRQSGTSGLGEQFF. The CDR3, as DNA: TGTGCCAGCAGGCAATCCGGGACTAGCGGTTTGGGTGAGCAGTTCTTC.

The chain's CDR3 is CSVAGDANTGELFF. The CDR3 DNA reads as TGCAGCGTTGCAGGGGACGCGAACACCGGGGAGCTGTTTTTT. The chain uses TRBV29-1 and TRBJ2-2; D is possibly TRBD1 (6 bases). Trimming removed 4 bases from V and 0 bases from J, with 9 bases in between. The length of the CDR3 is 14 residues. CDR1 is SQVTM and CDR2 is ANQGSEA in the germline V gene.

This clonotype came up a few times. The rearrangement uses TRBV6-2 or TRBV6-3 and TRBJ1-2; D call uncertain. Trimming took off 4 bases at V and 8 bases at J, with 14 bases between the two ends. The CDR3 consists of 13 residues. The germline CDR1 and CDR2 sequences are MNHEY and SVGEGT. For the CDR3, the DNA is TGTGCCAGCAGTTCAGATACTGTAAGAGGCTACACCTTC. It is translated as CASSSDTVRGYTF.

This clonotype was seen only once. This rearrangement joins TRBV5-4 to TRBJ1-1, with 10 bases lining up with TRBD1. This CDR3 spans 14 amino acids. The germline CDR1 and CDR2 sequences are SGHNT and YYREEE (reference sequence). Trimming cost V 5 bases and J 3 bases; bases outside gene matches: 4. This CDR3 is CASRRQGAYTEAFF. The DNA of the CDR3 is TGTGCCAGCAGACGACAGGGGGCGTACACTGAAGCTTTCTTT. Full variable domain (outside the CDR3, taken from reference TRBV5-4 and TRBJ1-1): ETGVTQSPTHLIKTRGQQVTLRCSSQSGHNTVSWYQQALGQGPQFIFQYYREEENGRGNFPPRFSGLQFPNYSSELNVNALELDDSALYLCASRRQGAYTEAFFGQGTRLTVV.

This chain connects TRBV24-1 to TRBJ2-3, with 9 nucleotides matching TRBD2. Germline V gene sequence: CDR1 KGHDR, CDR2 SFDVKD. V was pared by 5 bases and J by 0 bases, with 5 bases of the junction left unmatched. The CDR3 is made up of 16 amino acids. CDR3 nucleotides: TGTGCCACCAGTGGGGGACTAGCAGGTAGCACAGATACGCAGTATTTT. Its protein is CATSGGLAGSTDTQYF.

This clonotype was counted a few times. The CDR3 here is CASSLLQFNQPQHF. CDR3 bases: TGTGCCAGCAGTTTATTGCAGTTCAATCAGCCCCAGCATTTT. The chain couples TRBV28 to TRBJ1-5; D call uncertain. Trimming took 1 base from V and 3 from J, leaving 7 bases between them. Germline values: CDR1 MDHEN, CDR2 SYDVKM. This CDR3 contains 14 residues.

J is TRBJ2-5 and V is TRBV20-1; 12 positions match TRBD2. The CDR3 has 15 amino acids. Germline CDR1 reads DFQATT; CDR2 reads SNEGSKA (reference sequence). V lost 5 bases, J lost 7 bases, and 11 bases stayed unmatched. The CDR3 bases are TGCAGTGCTCAAACGGGACTAGCGGGCCCCGGGACCCAGTACTTC. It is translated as CSAQTGLAGPGTQYF.

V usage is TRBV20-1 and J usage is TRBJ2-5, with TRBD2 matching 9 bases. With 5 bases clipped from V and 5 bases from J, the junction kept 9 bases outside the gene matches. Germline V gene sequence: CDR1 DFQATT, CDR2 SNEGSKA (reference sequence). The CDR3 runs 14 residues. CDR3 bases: TGCAGTGCTCCGCGGGGGGGCGCCGGGGAGACCCAGTACTTC. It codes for CSAPRGGAGETQYF.

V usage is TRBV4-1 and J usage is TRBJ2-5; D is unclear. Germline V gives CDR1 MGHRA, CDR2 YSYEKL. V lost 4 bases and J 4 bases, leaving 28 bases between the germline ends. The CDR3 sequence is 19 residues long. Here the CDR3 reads CASSRRTAAISGFRETQYF. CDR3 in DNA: TGCGCCAGCAGCCGTCGAACCGCCGCTATATCTGGGTTTCGAGAGACCCAGTACTTC.

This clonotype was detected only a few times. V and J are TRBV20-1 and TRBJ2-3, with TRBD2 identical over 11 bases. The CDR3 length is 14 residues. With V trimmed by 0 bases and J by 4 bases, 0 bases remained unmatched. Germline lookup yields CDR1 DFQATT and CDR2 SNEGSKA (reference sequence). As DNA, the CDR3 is TGCAGTGCTAGAGATAGCGGGAGGGCAGATACGCAGTATTTT. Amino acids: CSARDSGRADTQYF.

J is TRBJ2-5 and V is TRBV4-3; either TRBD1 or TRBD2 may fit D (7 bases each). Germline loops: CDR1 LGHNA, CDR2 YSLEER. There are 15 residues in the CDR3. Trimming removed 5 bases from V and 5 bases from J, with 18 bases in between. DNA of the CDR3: TGCGCCAGCAGCTCAGGGGGAGGGCTCGGGGAGACCCAGTACTTC. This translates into CASSSGGGLGETQYF.

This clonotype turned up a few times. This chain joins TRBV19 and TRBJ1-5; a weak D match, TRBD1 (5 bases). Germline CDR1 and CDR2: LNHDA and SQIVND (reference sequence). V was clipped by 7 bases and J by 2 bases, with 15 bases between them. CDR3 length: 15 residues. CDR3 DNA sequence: TGTGCCAGTAAGCCCCCAGGGTCTCGCAATCAGCCCCAGCATTTT. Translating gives CASKPPGSRNQPQHF.

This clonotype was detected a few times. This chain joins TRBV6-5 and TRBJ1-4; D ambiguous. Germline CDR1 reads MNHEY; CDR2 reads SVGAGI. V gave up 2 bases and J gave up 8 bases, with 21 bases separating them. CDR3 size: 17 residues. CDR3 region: CASSYRPGRVLLEKLFF. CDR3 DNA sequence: TGTGCCAGCAGTTACCGTCCTGGAAGGGTTCTATTGGAAAAACTGTTTTTT.

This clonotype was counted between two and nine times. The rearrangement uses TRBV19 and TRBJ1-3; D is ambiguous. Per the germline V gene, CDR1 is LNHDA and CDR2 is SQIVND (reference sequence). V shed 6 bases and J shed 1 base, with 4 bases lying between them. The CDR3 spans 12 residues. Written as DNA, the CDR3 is TGTGCCAGTAGCGCTTCTGGAAACACCATATATTTT. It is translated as CASSASGNTIYF.

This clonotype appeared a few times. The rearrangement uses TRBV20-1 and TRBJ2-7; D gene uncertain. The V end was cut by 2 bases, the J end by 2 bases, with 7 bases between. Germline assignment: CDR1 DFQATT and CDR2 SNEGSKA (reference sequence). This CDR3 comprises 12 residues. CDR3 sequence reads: CSARSPTYEQYF. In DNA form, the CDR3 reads TGCAGTGCTAGATCCCCAACCTACGAGCAGTACTTC.

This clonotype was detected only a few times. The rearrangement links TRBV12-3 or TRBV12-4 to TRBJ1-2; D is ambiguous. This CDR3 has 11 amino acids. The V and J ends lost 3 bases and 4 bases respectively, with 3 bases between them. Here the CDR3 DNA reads TGTGCCAGCAGTTTGGTCTATGGCTACACCTTC. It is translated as CASSLVYGYTF.

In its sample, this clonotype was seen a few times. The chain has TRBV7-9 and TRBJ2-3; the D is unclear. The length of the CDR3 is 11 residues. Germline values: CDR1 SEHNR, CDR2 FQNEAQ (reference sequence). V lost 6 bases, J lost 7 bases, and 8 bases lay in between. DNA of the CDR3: TGTGCCAGCAGGTCCACCAATACGCAGTATTTT. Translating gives CASRSTNTQYF. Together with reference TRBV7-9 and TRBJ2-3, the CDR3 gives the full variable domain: DTGVSQNPRHKITKRGQNVTFRCDPISEHNRLYWYRQTLGQGPEFLTYFQNEAQLEKSRLLSDRFSAERPKGSFSTLEIQRTEQGDSAMYLCASRSTNTQYFGPGTRLTVL.

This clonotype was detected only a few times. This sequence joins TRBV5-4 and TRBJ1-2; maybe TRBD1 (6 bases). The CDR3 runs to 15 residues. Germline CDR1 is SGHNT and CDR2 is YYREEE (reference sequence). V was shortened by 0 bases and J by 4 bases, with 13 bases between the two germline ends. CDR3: CASSLAGAAPYGYTF. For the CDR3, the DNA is TGTGCCAGCAGCTTGGCAGGGGCTGCTCCCTATGGCTACACCTTC.

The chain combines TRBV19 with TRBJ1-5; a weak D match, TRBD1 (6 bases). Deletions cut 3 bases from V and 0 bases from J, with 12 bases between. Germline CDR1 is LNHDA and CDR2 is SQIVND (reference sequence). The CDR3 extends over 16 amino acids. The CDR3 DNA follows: TGTGCCAGTAGTATTACTGGGACAAATAGCAATCAGCCCCAGCATTTT. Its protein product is CASSITGTNSNQPQHF.

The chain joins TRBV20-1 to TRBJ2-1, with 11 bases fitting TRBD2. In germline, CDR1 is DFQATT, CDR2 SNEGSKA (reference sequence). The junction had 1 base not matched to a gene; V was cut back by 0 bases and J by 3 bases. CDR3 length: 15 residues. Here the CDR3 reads CSARDGTSGYNEQFF. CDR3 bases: TGCAGTGCTAGAGACGGGACTAGCGGCTACAATGAGCAGTTCTTC.

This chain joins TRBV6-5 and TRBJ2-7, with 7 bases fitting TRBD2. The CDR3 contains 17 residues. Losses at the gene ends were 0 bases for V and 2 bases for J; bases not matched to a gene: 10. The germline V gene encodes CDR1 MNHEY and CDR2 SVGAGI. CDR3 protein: CASSYSLAERPPYEQYF. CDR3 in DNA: TGTGCCAGCAGTTACTCCCTAGCGGAGCGACCTCCCTACGAGCAGTACTTC.

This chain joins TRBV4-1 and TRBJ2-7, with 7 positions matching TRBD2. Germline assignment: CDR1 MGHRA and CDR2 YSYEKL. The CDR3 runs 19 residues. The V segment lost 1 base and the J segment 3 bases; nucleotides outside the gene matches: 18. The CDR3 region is CASSQVGRSERETYYEQYF. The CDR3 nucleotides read TGCGCCAGCAGCCAAGTGGGGAGATCGGAGCGGGAAACGTACTACGAGCAGTACTTC.

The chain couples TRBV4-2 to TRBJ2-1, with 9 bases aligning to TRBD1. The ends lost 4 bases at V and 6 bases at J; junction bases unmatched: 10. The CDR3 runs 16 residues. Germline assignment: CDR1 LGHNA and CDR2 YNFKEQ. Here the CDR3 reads CASSPSTGGPGNEQFF. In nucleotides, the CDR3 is TGTGCCAGCAGCCCGTCGACAGGGGGTCCGGGCAATGAGCAGTTCTTC.

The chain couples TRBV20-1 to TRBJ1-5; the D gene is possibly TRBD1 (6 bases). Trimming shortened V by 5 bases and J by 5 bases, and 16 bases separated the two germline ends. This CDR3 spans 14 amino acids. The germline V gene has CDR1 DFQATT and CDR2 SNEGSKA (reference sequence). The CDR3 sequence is CSAEPGGVDQPQHF. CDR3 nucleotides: TGCAGTGCTGAGCCCGGGGGCGTAGATCAGCCCCAGCATTTT.